Listed below are T cell receptor beta chains from one sample, sequenced in a study of PD-L1 blockade in urothelial cancer. Some clones are missing from TCRdb's copy, which holds only in-frame ones; the method was immunoSEQ multiplex PCR. The sample yields about 76,000 clones, around 90% seen once. The source was PBMCs, collected around atezolizumab (anti-PD-L1) treatment. These receptors originate from a woman of 80 years or more with urothelial cancer. CDR3s include the opening cysteine and the closing phenylalanine or tryptophan. The D gene is left open where the match is weak. A row's size may be missing; if present it is once, few, many or a size class.

v_gene: TRBV9
d_gene: TRBD2
j_gene: TRBJ2-1
abundance: -
CDR3nt: TGTGCCAGCAGCGGGTGGCCGTCTAGCGGGAGGAATGAGCAGTTCTTC
CDR3aa: CASSGWPSSGRNEQFF

v_gene: TRBV10-2
d_gene: -
j_gene: TRBJ2-2
abundance: once
CDR3nt: TGCGCCAGCAGTGAGCCTGCGGGCAACGCGAACACCGGGGAGCTGTTTTTT
CDR3aa: CASSEPAGNANTGELFF

v_gene: TRBV19
d_gene: TRBD1
j_gene: TRBJ2-7
abundance: -
CDR3nt: TGTGCCAGTACGGACAGGGGTTTTGGGGAGCAGTACTTC
CDR3aa: CASTDRGFGEQYF

v_gene: TRBV5-4
d_gene: TRBD2
j_gene: TRBJ2-3
abundance: -
CDR3nt: TGTGCCAGCAGCCCGACTAGCGGGATCTTCACAGATACGCAGTATTTT
CDR3aa: CASSPTSGIFTDTQYF

v_gene: TRBV30
d_gene: -
j_gene: TRBJ2-1
abundance: once
CDR3nt: TGTGCCTGGAGTGGACGGAGTGAGCAGTTCTTC
CDR3aa: CAWSGRSEQFF

v_gene: TRBV4-2
d_gene: -
j_gene: TRBJ2-1
abundance: few
CDR3nt: TGTGCCAGCAGCCAAGATGGGGGCGAGCAGTTCTTC
CDR3aa: CASSQDGGEQFF

v_gene: TRBV11-2
d_gene: TRBD1
j_gene: TRBJ2-7
abundance: -
CDR3nt: TGTGCCAGTGCTCCAGCCGGGACAGTCTCCTACGAGCAGTACTTC
CDR3aa: CASAPAGTVSYEQYF

v_gene: TRBV6-5
d_gene: TRBD1
j_gene: TRBJ2-7
abundance: once
CDR3nt: TGTGCCAGCAGCTCGGGGACAGGGGCAACCTACGAGCAGTACTTC
CDR3aa: CASSSGTGATYEQYF

v_gene: TRBV27
d_gene: TRBD2
j_gene: TRBJ2-3
abundance: -
CDR3nt: TGTGCCAGCAGTAGTCCCCGGACTAGCGGGCAGGCAGATACGCAGTATTTT
CDR3aa: CASSSPRTSGQADTQYF

v_gene: TRBV7-9
d_gene: -
j_gene: TRBJ2-5
abundance: -
CDR3nt: TGTGCCAGCGGGCAGCAAGAGACCCAGTACTTC
CDR3aa: CASGQQETQYF

v_gene: TRBV9
d_gene: -
j_gene: TRBJ1-3
abundance: -
CDR3nt: TGTGCCAGCAGCTTACAGGGTTCCGGAAACACCATATATTTT
CDR3aa: CASSLQGSGNTIYF

v_gene: TRBV2
d_gene: TRBD1
j_gene: TRBJ1-3
abundance: -
CDR3nt: TGTGCCAGCAGTGGACAGGGTCCGCCTGGAAACACCATATATTTT
CDR3aa: CASSGQGPPGNTIYF

v_gene: TRBV11-2
d_gene: -
j_gene: TRBJ2-1
abundance: -
CDR3nt: TGTGCCAGCAGCTTAGATATCGGGGGGCGAAATGAGCAGTTCTTC
CDR3aa: CASSLDIGGRNEQFF

v_gene: TRBV11-1
d_gene: -
j_gene: TRBJ2-1
abundance: -
CDR3nt: TGTGCCAGCAGCTTAGGGCTAGCGTTCTACAATGAGCAGTTCTTC
CDR3aa: CASSLGLAFYNEQFF

v_gene: TRBV30
d_gene: -
j_gene: TRBJ1-6
abundance: -
CDR3nt: TGTGCCTGGGGGCAGGAGGCCTATTCACCCCTCCACTTT
CDR3aa: CAWGQEAYSPLHF

v_gene: TRBV28
d_gene: -
j_gene: TRBJ2-7
abundance: once
CDR3nt: TGTGCCAGCAGTCTTCGCTCCTACGAGCAGTACTTC
CDR3aa: CASSLRSYEQYF

v_gene: TRBV7-9
d_gene: TRBD1
j_gene: TRBJ1-4
abundance: -
CDR3nt: TGTGCCAGCAGTTCCTCTCCTCTCGACAGGGGGAGTGAAAAACTGTTTTTT
CDR3aa: CASSSSPLDRGSEKLFF

v_gene: TRBV27
d_gene: TRBD2
j_gene: TRBJ2-7
abundance: -
CDR3nt: TGTGCCAGCAGAATCCGGGACTATACCTACGAGCAGTACTTC
CDR3aa: CASRIRDYTYEQYF

v_gene: TRBV28
d_gene: -
j_gene: TRBJ2-2
abundance: -
CDR3nt: TGTGCCAGCAGTCGAGCTGATGGCACCGGGGAGCTGTTTTTT
CDR3aa: CASSRADGTGELFF

v_gene: TRBV7-2
d_gene: -
j_gene: TRBJ1-1
abundance: -
CDR3nt: TGTGCCAGCAGCTTAGAGGCAGGGCGCGGCCAAGCTTTCTTT
CDR3aa: CASSLEAGRGQAFF

v_gene: TRBV27
d_gene: -
j_gene: TRBJ2-7
abundance: -
CDR3nt: TGTGCCAGCAGTTTGTCCGGGTTACACGAGCAGTACTTC
CDR3aa: CASSLSGLHEQYF

v_gene: TRBV6-5
d_gene: -
j_gene: TRBJ1-3
abundance: -
CDR3nt: TGTGCCAGCAAATCCGACACGGGAGGAAACACCATATATTTT
CDR3aa: CASKSDTGGNTIYF

v_gene: TRBV9
d_gene: -
j_gene: TRBJ2-1
abundance: -
CDR3nt: TGTGCCAGCAGCGTAACAAGGAGCTCCTACAATGAGCAGTTCTTC
CDR3aa: CASSVTRSSYNEQFF

v_gene: TRBV11-1
d_gene: -
j_gene: TRBJ1-2
abundance: -
CDR3nt: TGTGCCAGCAGCTTAGAACTTGACTATGGCTACACCTTC
CDR3aa: CASSLELDYGYTF

v_gene: TRBV5-1
d_gene: -
j_gene: TRBJ2-2
abundance: -
CDR3nt: TGCGCCAGCAGCTTGCGGTCCGAGGAGCTGTTTTTT
CDR3aa: CASSLRSEELFF

v_gene: TRBV11-2
d_gene: -
j_gene: TRBJ1-5
abundance: few
CDR3nt: TGTGCCAGCAGCCGCCTGACGGGTAGCAATCAGCCCCAGCATTTT
CDR3aa: CASSRLTGSNQPQHF

v_gene: TRBV9
d_gene: -
j_gene: TRBJ1-5
abundance: -
CDR3nt: TGTGCCAGCAGCGGTTCGCTCCGGCGGGATCAGCCCCAGCATTTT
CDR3aa: CASSGSLRRDQPQHF

v_gene: TRBV6-5
d_gene: -
j_gene: TRBJ1-1
abundance: -
CDR3nt: TGTGCCAGCAGCTCAGCCACGGGGAGGGACACTGAAGCTTTCTTT
CDR3aa: CASSSATGRDTEAFF

v_gene: TRBV10-3
d_gene: -
j_gene: TRBJ1-1
abundance: -
CDR3nt: TGTGCCATCAGTGAGTACCGCGGGGACGAAGCTTTCTTT
CDR3aa: CAISEYRGDEAFF

v_gene: TRBV6-1
d_gene: -
j_gene: TRBJ1-1
abundance: -
CDR3nt: TGTGCCAGCAGTGATAACCAGAGGACTGAAGCTTTCTTT
CDR3aa: CASSDNQRTEAFF

v_gene: TRBV5-4
d_gene: -
j_gene: TRBJ1-3
abundance: -
CDR3nt: TGTGCCAGCAGCTTGATCGGGGGAAACACCATATATTTT
CDR3aa: CASSLIGGNTIYF

v_gene: TRBV28
d_gene: -
j_gene: TRBJ1-1
abundance: -
CDR3nt: TGTGCCAGCAGTTTCAGGGGTAGGAACACTGAAGCTTTCTTT
CDR3aa: CASSFRGRNTEAFF